The 30 T cell receptor beta chains below all came from one sample that was sequenced in a study of OX40 agonist ivuxolimab in advanced cancers. Generated by immunoSEQ multiplex PCR, the TCRdb table keeps only in-frame clones and is missing some. The sample contains about 83,000 clones, about 88% of which appear only once. The specimen was CD4+ or CD8+ T cells sorted from blood, collected in a trial of the OX40 agonist ivuxolimab. The receptors shown here come from an adult with an advanced solid tumor such as melanoma, head and neck, liver or kidney cancer.

This chain uses TRBV5-5 with TRBJ2-5; TRBD1 agrees at 9 bases. Germline-derived CDR1 and CDR2 are SGHKS and YYEKEE (reference sequence). V was pared by 0 bases and J by 4 bases, with 4 bases of the junction left unmatched. This CDR3 has 15 residues. In DNA form, the CDR3 reads TGTGCCAGCAGCTTGGTACAGGGGGCGGGAGAGACCCAGTACTTC. Translating it yields CASSLVQGAGETQYF.

About this clone: The same CDR3 also results from other DNA sequences found in this sample. The chain employs TRBV19 and TRBJ1-2; a weak D match, TRBD1 (5 bases). Germline V gene data show CDR1 as LNHDA and CDR2 as SQIVND (reference sequence). V shed 1 base and J shed 4 bases, with 10 bases lying between them. The CDR3 has 14 amino acids. The CDR3 region is CASSIGQGGYGYTF. In nucleotides, the CDR3 is TGTGCCAGTAGTATAGGCCAGGGAGGCTATGGCTACACCTTC.

This chain uses TRBV5-6 with TRBJ1-2; maybe TRBD1 (5 bases). There are 15 residues in the CDR3. The ends were cut back, 4 bases at V and 4 bases at J, with 17 bases in the middle. CDR1 and CDR2 (germline): SGHDT, YYEEEE. The chain's CDR3 is CASSGTRGFGYGYTF. The CDR3 DNA follows: TGTGCCAGCAGCGGGACGCGGGGCTTTGGCTATGGCTACACCTTC.

This rearrangement joins TRBV19 to TRBJ2-7, with D tentatively TRBD1 or TRBD2 (6 bases each). This CDR3 has 14 amino acids. Trimming shortened V by 8 bases and J by 3 bases, and 17 bases separated the two germline ends. Germline V gene sequence: CDR1 LNHDA, CDR2 SQIVND (reference sequence). The CDR3 coding sequence is TGTGCCAGTTCTGGGGGGCCTCCTATCTACGAGCAGTACTTC. Residues: CASSGGPPIYEQYF. Drawing the rest from reference TRBV19 and TRBJ2-7, the complete variable domain is DGGITQSPKYLFRKEGQNVTLSCEQNLNHDAMYWYRQDPGQGLRLIYYSQIVNDFQKGDIAEGYSVSREKKESFPLTVTSAQKNPTAFYLCASSGGPPIYEQYFGPGTRLTVT.

V is TRBV6-1 and J is TRBJ1-1, with unresolved D. CDR1 and CDR2 (germline): MNHNS, SASEGT. With 5 bases removed from V and 1 base from J, the gap between germline ends came to 11 bases. The CDR3 is 14 residues long. CDR3 sequence: CASSLTLTNTEAFF. The CDR3 bases are TGTGCCAGCAGTTTAACCCTGACGAACACTGAAGCTTTCTTT.

The rearrangement joins TRBV28 to TRBJ2-7; 7 bases map to TRBD2. V shed 4 bases and J 1 base; nucleotides not matched to a gene: 4. The length of the CDR3 is 14 residues. CDR1 and CDR2 from the germline V gene are MDHEN and SYDVKM. CDR3 protein: CASSSPGLSYEQYF. DNA of the CDR3: TGTGCCAGCAGTTCTCCGGGACTATCCTACGAGCAGTACTTC. The full variable domain, rest sourced from reference TRBV28 and TRBJ2-7, is DVKVTQSSRYLVKRTGEKVFLECVQDMDHENMFWYRQDPGLGLRLIYFSYDVKMKEKGDIPEGYSVSREKKERFSLILESASTNQTSMYLCASSSPGLSYEQYFGPGTRLTVT.

This chain joins TRBV4-1 and TRBJ2-1; the match to TRBD2 covers 7 bases. The CDR3 runs 21 residues. The ends lost 0 bases at V and 3 bases at J; junction bases unmatched: 20. The germline V gene has CDR1 MGHRA and CDR2 YSYEKL. As DNA, the CDR3 is TGCGCCAGCAGCCAAGATCCACCAGCGGGACCCTTCCCCTTACGCTACAATGAGCAGTTCTTC. Its protein product is CASSQDPPAGPFPLRYNEQFF.

The chain employs TRBV7-9 and TRBJ2-1, with 7 bases that match TRBD2. The CDR3 totals 18 residues. J was trimmed by 4 bases and V by 1 base; bases with no gene match: 13. CDR1 is SEHNR and CDR2 is FQNEAQ in the germline V gene (reference sequence). The DNA for the CDR3 is TGTGCCAGCAGCTTAGGGAGTATGTGGCGGGGGAGATACAATGAGCAGTTCTTC. This encodes CASSLGSMWRGRYNEQFF.

The V gene is TRBV7-3, the J gene TRBJ2-3; D remains unclear. Germline CDR1 is SGHTA and CDR2 is FQGTGA. V gave up 1 base and J gave up 3 bases, with 11 bases separating them. This CDR3 spans 15 amino acids. The CDR3 sequence is CASSLSGLRTDTQYF. The CDR3 DNA reads TGTGCCAGCAGCTTAAGTGGGCTTAGGACAGATACGCAGTATTTT.

The chain joins TRBV19 to TRBJ2-2; 7 bases align to TRBD2. Germline CDR1 reads LNHDA; CDR2 reads SQIVND (reference sequence). The CDR3 is 15 amino acids. V was clipped by 4 bases and J by 4 bases; unmatched bases: 6. As DNA, the CDR3 is TGTGCCAGTAGTAGGGGAGGGGTTCGCACCGGGGAGCTGTTTTTT. Translating it yields CASSRGGVRTGELFF.

The rearrangement uses TRBV2 and TRBJ1-2; no clear D gene. This CDR3 has 12 residues. V was cut by 4 bases and J by 2 bases, with 5 bases left in between. Germline CDR1 and CDR2: SNHLY and FYNNEI. This chain's CDR3 is CASSGENYGYTF. DNA of the CDR3: TGTGCCAGCAGTGGGGAGAACTATGGCTACACCTTC.

The chain uses TRBV30 and TRBJ1-6; no reliable D call. The CDR3 sequence is 12 residues long. Germline assignment: CDR1 GTSNPN and CDR2 SVGIG (reference sequence). V was clipped by 3 bases and J by 7 bases, with 7 bases between them. CDR3 sequence (DNA): TGTGCCTGGAGGAATAGAAATTCACCCCTCCACTTT. Translated, it gives CAWRNRNSPLHF.

The rearrangement uses TRBV19 and TRBJ2-5; D could derive from TRBD1 or TRBD2 (5 bases each). The CDR3 extends over 14 amino acids. Trimming took 3 bases from V and 5 from J, leaving 13 bases between them. Looked up from germline, CDR1 is LNHDA and CDR2 is SQIVND (reference sequence). CDR3 coding DNA: TGTGCCAGTAGTATCCGGGACGCCAAGGAGACCCAGTACTTC. Amino acids: CASSIRDAKETQYF.

The genes are TRBV18 and TRBJ1-4; possibly TRBD1 for D (6 bases). The CDR3 is 15 residues long. CDR1 and CDR2 (germline): KGHSH, LQKENI. V was shortened by 0 bases and J by 8 bases, with 13 bases between the two germline ends. The CDR3 here is CASSPPGASDEKLFF. For the CDR3, the DNA is TGTGCCAGCTCACCACCGGGGGCCTCGGACGAAAAACTGTTTTTT.

V and J are TRBV5-8 and TRBJ2-2, with D unclear. The V end lost 4 bases, the J end lost 5 bases, and 12 bases lay between the germline ends. CDR3 length: 14 residues. The germline V gene encodes CDR1 SGHTS and CDR2 YDEGEE. The CDR3 DNA follows: TGTGCCAGCAGCGCGTATGAGGCGACCGGGGAGCTGTTTTTT. It translates to CASSAYEATGELFF.

The chain carries TRBV9 and TRBJ2-2; TRBD1 aligns across 8 bases. The CDR3 sequence is 16 residues long. V shed 3 bases, J shed 1 base, and the junction held 5 bases outside the gene matches. From germline, CDR1 is SGDLS and CDR2 YYNGEE. The DNA of the CDR3 is TGTGCCAGCAGCGCCTCCGGGACAGGGAACACCGGGGAGCTGTTTTTT. It codes for CASSASGTGNTGELFF.

The chain carries TRBV5-1 and TRBJ2-1; D perhaps matches TRBD1 (5 bases). V was cut by 1 base and J by 6 bases, with 14 bases left in between. From germline, CDR1 is SGHRS and CDR2 YFSETQ. CDR3 length: 15 amino acids. The CDR3 nucleotides are TGCGCCAGCAGCTTGAATCCCGACAGTTTCAATGAGCAGTTCTTC. It codes for CASSLNPDSFNEQFF.

V usage is TRBV15 and J usage is TRBJ2-1; 10 nucleotides line up with TRBD1. The germline V gene encodes CDR1 LNHNV and CDR2 YYDKDF (reference sequence). Losses at the gene ends were 4 bases for V and 7 bases for J; bases not matched to a gene: 7. CDR3 length equals 15 residues. The DNA for the CDR3 is TGTGCCACCAGCAATCTCGGGACAGGGGTGAATGAGCAGTTCTTC. It is translated as CATSNLGTGVNEQFF. Filled out from reference TRBV15 and TRBJ2-1, the complete variable domain reads DAMVIQNPRYQVTQFGKPVTLSCSQTLNHNVMYWYQQKSSQAPKLLFHYYDKDFNNEADTPDNFQSRRPNTSFCFLDIRSPGLGDTAMYLCATSNLGTGVNEQFFGPGTRLTVL.

This clone was counted only a few times. The chain combines TRBV4-3 with TRBJ2-5; D gene uncertain. This CDR3 comprises 14 residues. The germline V and J ends were trimmed by 4 bases and 4 bases, with 13 bases remaining between them. Germline values: CDR1 LGHNA, CDR2 YSLEER. The CDR3 DNA follows: TGCGCCAGCAGCCCCGGATTCGCTGCAGAGACCCAGTACTTC. It encodes CASSPGFAAETQYF.

The chain links TRBV9 to TRBJ1-5; possibly TRBD1 for D (6 bases). Germline loops: CDR1 SGDLS, CDR2 YYNGEE. The CDR3 has 16 amino acids. Trimming removed 3 bases at V and 6 bases at J, with 19 bases between. CDR3 sequence reads: CASSAGAGAGSQPQHF. CDR3 coding DNA: TGTGCCAGCAGCGCGGGGGCAGGGGCTGGAAGTCAGCCCCAGCATTTT.

This chain joins TRBV30 and TRBJ1-2, with D possibly being TRBD1 (6 bases). The germline V gene encodes CDR1 GTSNPN and CDR2 SVGIG (reference sequence). Deletions cut 0 bases from V and 5 bases from J, with 10 bases between. The length of the CDR3 is 13 residues. The CDR3 DNA sequence: TGTGCCTGGAGTGTAGGGGGGGGTTATGGCTACACCTTC. It specifies CAWSVGGGYGYTF.

The chain is built from TRBV18 and TRBJ2-1; tentative D call: TRBD2 (5 bases). CDR3 length: 12 amino acids. V lost 2 bases and J lost 7, with 6 bases in between. Per the germline V gene, CDR1 is KGHSH and CDR2 is LQKENI. The CDR3 protein is CASSPWRNEQFF. CDR3 in DNA: TGTGCCAGCTCACCATGGAGGAATGAGCAGTTCTTC.

This rearrangement joins TRBV18 to TRBJ2-3; 8 bases agree with TRBD1. The germline CDR1 and CDR2 sequences are KGHSH and LQKENI. Trimming cost V 3 bases and J 1 base; bases outside gene matches: 9. The CDR3 has 17 residues. The CDR3 protein is CASSPALGQGGTDTQYF. The CDR3, as DNA: TGTGCCAGCTCACCTGCCCTCGGACAGGGAGGCACAGATACGCAGTATTTT. Drawing the rest from reference TRBV18 and TRBJ2-3, the complete variable domain is NAGVMQNPRHLVRRRGQEARLRCSPMKGHSHVYWYRQLPEEGLKFMVYLQKENIIDESGMPKERFSAEFPKEGPSILRIQQVVRGDSAAYFCASSPALGQGGTDTQYFGPGTRLTVL.

The chain has TRBV11-3 and TRBJ2-1, with D possibly matching TRBD2 (6 bases). Per the germline V gene, CDR1 is SGHNT and CDR2 is YENEEA. The CDR3 runs 16 residues. The germline V and J ends were trimmed by 0 bases and 2 bases, with 11 bases remaining between them. The CDR3 DNA sequence: TGTGCCAGCAGCTTAGAAGGGTCTAGCGCCTACAATGAGCAGTTCTTC. This gives the protein CASSLEGSSAYNEQFF. The full variable domain, with the rest looked up from reference TRBV11-3 and TRBJ2-1, is EAGVVQSPRYKIIEKKQPVAFWCNPISGHNTLYWYLQNLGQGPELLIRYENEEAVDDSQLPKDRFSAERLKGVDSTLKIQPAELGDSAVYLCASSLEGSSAYNEQFFGPGTRLTVL.

The chain uses TRBV7-2 and TRBJ2-5, with D possibly being TRBD1 or TRBD2 (6 bases each). The germline V gene has CDR1 SGHTA and CDR2 FQGNSA. The CDR3 has 16 residues. V lost 1 base, J lost 0 bases, and 12 bases lay in between. The CDR3 is CASSLGPGGHQETQYF. The CDR3 DNA sequence: TGTGCCAGCAGCTTAGGGCCCGGGGGCCACCAAGAGACCCAGTACTTC.

The chain has TRBV12-5 and TRBJ2-3; D uncertain. CDR1 and CDR2 from the germline V gene are LGHNT and FRNRAP. CDR3 length: 14 amino acids. The V and J ends lost 1 base and 3 bases respectively, with 8 bases between them. The CDR3 loop reads CASGLGYETDTQYF. The CDR3 nucleotides are TGTGCTAGTGGTTTGGGATACGAGACAGATACGCAGTATTTT.

The chain couples TRBV4-3 to TRBJ2-7; D may be TRBD2 (6 bases). The germline gives CDR1 LGHNA, CDR2 YSLEER. Trimming removed 0 bases at V and 7 bases at J, with 19 bases between. The CDR3 extends over 16 amino acids. CDR3 region: CASSQDANWDRGEQYF. DNA of the CDR3: TGCGCCAGCAGCCAAGATGCCAACTGGGACCGGGGGGAGCAGTACTTC.

J is TRBJ2-1 and V is TRBV11-2; TRBD2 might be the D (6 bases). Germline V gene lookup returns CDR1 SGHAT and CDR2 FQNNGV. V was pared by 5 bases and J by 0 bases, with 17 bases between. The CDR3 extends over 17 amino acids. The CDR3 DNA sequence: TGTGCCAGCAGCCCCGGCGGGGCCCGGAGCTCCTACAATGAGCAGTTCTTC. Amino acid sequence: CASSPGGARSSYNEQFF.

The chain uses TRBV2 and TRBJ1-4, with no clear D. Germline CDR1 reads SNHLY; CDR2 reads FYNNEI. Between the trimmed V and J ends, which lost 6 bases and 4 bases, there was a span of 15 bases. The CDR3 runs 15 residues. The CDR3 protein is CASRAGRPINEKLFF. DNA for the CDR3: TGTGCCAGCAGGGCCGGACGGCCTATTAATGAAAAACTGTTTTTT.

The chain has TRBV28 and TRBJ1-1; no clear D gene. With 5 bases removed from V and 3 bases from J, the gap between germline ends came to 19 bases. This CDR3 is built from 16 residues. Germline values: CDR1 MDHEN, CDR2 SYDVKM. The CDR3 nucleotides are TGTGCCAGCAGTCCGCGGTCCGACCTTAGGGACACTGAAGCTTTCTTT. This translates into CASSPRSDLRDTEAFF.